This TCR beta chain was obtained from a study of cytotoxic CD8 clonotypes in ibrutinib-treated CLL. At the level of the study: Partial responses numbered around 25 and complete responses 2; after a median approximately 70 months, roughly 15 stayed remitted and around 12 progressed. Samples showed on average 255,043 productive templates and 94,082 productive rearrangements. Study results and caveats: Higher circulating CD8+ T-cell counts strongly accompanied higher baseline clonality, above age-matched healthy donors. Public clonotypes, found uncommonly, either contracted or stayed stable on treatment.

The CDR3 runs 16 residues. V lost 6 bases and J lost 7; bases outside the gene matches: 8. The germline gives CDR1 MNHNY, CDR2 SVGAGI (reference sequence). This clone has only a few counts. Antigen unknown. This table comes from immunoSEQ multiplex PCR, and its TCRdb copy is limited to in-frame clones, with some not included. Seen here are under 200,000 clones, roughly four fifths observed once, and the top ten hold roughly 4.6%. The sequence was obtained from a human donor with chronic lymphocytic leukemia. The chain carries TRBV6-6 and TRBJ2-2; 13 bases line up with TRBD2. The sample consisted of PBMCs, taken after 24 months of ibrutinib treatment. The CDR3: CASSQLAGGLGGELFF. As DNA, the CDR3 is TGTGCCAGCAGCCAACTAGCGGGAGGGCTCGGCGGGGAGCTGTTTTTT.